Below are 30 T cell receptor beta chains sequenced from a single sample in a study of blood T cell repertoires in COVID-19. The table came from immunoSEQ multiplex PCR; TCRdb's copy has only in-frame clones and leaves some out. The sample includes 250,000 to 350,000 clones, nearly 90% of them seen just once. Sequencing used PBMCs or T cells enriched from blood (not recorded which). Source of these receptors: a woman younger than 30 with acute COVID-19.

The chain employs TRBV6-5 and TRBJ1-3; 10 nucleotides match TRBD1. Looked up from germline, CDR1 is MNHEY and CDR2 is SVGAGI. V was clipped by 3 bases and J by 7 bases; unmatched bases: 6. The CDR3 consists of 15 residues. CDR3 sequence: CASSYGGTGVNTIYF. As DNA, the CDR3 is TGTGCCAGCAGTTATGGGGGGACAGGGGTGAACACCATATATTTT.

V gene TRBV14 combines with J gene TRBJ1-2; D not certain. Germline loops: CDR1 SGHDN, CDR2 FVKESK. Trimming took 1 base from V and 6 from J, leaving 24 bases between them. CDR3 size: 18 residues. CDR3 sequence reads: CASSQVFHLGSSLHGYTF. The CDR3, as DNA: TGTGCCAGCAGCCAAGTGTTCCATCTCGGGAGCAGCCTACATGGCTACACCTTC.

This rearrangement joins TRBV28 to TRBJ1-4, with TRBD1 identical over 9 bases. After removal of 7 bases from V and 7 bases from J, the junction contained 7 bases not matched to a gene. Per the germline V gene, CDR1 is MDHEN and CDR2 is SYDVKM. The CDR3 is 14 residues long. The CDR3 spells CASTAGTGLEKLFF. CDR3 coding DNA: TGTGCCAGCACCGCCGGGACAGGGCTTGAAAAACTGTTTTTT.

This rearrangement joins TRBV7-9 to TRBJ2-1, with 11 bases matching TRBD2. V was pared by 4 bases and J by 5 bases, with 7 bases of the junction left unmatched. This CDR3 is built from 16 residues. The germline gives CDR1 SEHNR, CDR2 FQNEAQ (reference sequence). CDR3 in DNA: TGTGCCAGCAGCTCTGGGGGACTAGCGGTTCACAATGAGCAGTTCTTC. Its protein product is CASSSGGLAVHNEQFF.

This clone is a singleton in its sample. The J gene is TRBJ1-5, the V gene TRBV18, with 7 bases that match TRBD1. The CDR3 has 14 amino acids. CDR1 and CDR2 from the germline V gene are KGHSH and LQKENI. V gave up 2 bases and J gave up 6 bases; unmatched junction bases: 4. As DNA, the CDR3 is TGTGCCAGCTCACCAGACAGGGCCACTCAGCCCCAGCATTTT. Its protein product is CASSPDRATQPQHF.

The sample holds one count of this clone. The V gene is TRBV3-1 (or the pseudogene TRBV3-2), the J gene TRBJ2-7; 10 bases align to TRBD2. With V trimmed by 4 bases and J by 8 bases, 11 bases remained unmatched. The CDR3 consists of 15 residues. Germline CDR1 reads LGHDT; CDR2 reads YNNKEL (reference sequence). The CDR3 loop reads CASSLTAGGPIQQYF. In DNA form, the CDR3 reads TGTGCCAGCAGCCTCACAGCGGGAGGGCCCATCCAGCAGTACTTC.

This clone came up once. The chain uses TRBV19 and TRBJ1-1; D is ambiguous. The germline gives CDR1 LNHDA, CDR2 SQIVND (reference sequence). V lost 7 bases and J lost 7, with 13 bases in between. There are 12 residues in the CDR3. Here the CDR3 reads CASTMDWDEAFF. The CDR3 DNA reads as TGTGCCAGTACCATGGACTGGGATGAAGCTTTCTTT.

To note about this clone: Sequence at one end of the junction differs from germline and may be a read error. The V and J genes are TRBV7-7 and TRBJ2-1; D tentatively reads TRBD1 or TRBD2 (5 bases each). There are 15 residues in the CDR3. The germline V gene encodes CDR1 SSHAT and CDR2 FNYEAQ (reference sequence). CDR3 DNA: TGTGCTAGCAGCTTAGGGACGGGGTCCTACAATGAGCAGTTCTTC. Translating gives CASSLGTGSYNEQFF.

The CDR3 spells CASSDPRIGANTEAFF. In DNA, the CDR3 is TGTGCCAGCAGTGACCCCCGGATAGGGGCGAACACTGAAGCTTTCTTT. The chain combines TRBV2 with TRBJ1-1; the D gene is possibly TRBD1 (5 bases). Germline V CDR1 and CDR2: SNHLY, FYNNEI. V lost 3 bases and J lost 1, with 15 bases in between. This CDR3 region has 16 residues.

V gene TRBV10-3 combines with J gene TRBJ1-2, with TRBD1 identical over 10 bases. V lost 11 bases, J lost 8 bases, and 11 bases stayed unmatched. The CDR3 has 13 residues. Looked up from germline, CDR1 is ENHRY and CDR2 is SYGVKD. CDR3 protein: CAFSRDRGGGYTF. In DNA, the CDR3 is TGTGCCTTTTCCCGGGACAGGGGAGGCGGCTACACCTTC.

The V gene is TRBV9, the J gene TRBJ2-3, with 7 bases matching TRBD1. V shed 4 bases, J shed 0 bases, and the junction held 8 bases outside the gene matches. Per the germline V gene, CDR1 is SGDLS and CDR2 is YYNGEE. The CDR3 covers 16 residues. The CDR3 DNA reads as TGTGCCAGCAGCACACTAGGGGGCGCGAGCACAGATACGCAGTATTTT. This sequence encodes CASSTLGGASTDTQYF.

This clone was picked up one time. The chain has TRBV6-5 and TRBJ2-7; D may be TRBD1 (6 bases). Per germline, CDR1 MNHEY and CDR2 SVGAGI. The CDR3 has 14 residues. The V gene lost 6 bases and the J gene lost 7 bases, with 19 bases spanning the gap. The CDR3 sequence is CASSRSAVQGEQYF. DNA of the CDR3: TGTGCCAGCAGCCGCTCGGCCGTTCAGGGGGAGCAGTACTTC.

The chain employs TRBV7-2 and TRBJ2-5; 10 nucleotides align to TRBD2. The CDR3 consists of 18 residues. V trimming: 2 bases; J trimming: 2 bases; junction bases outside the gene matches: 11. Germline V gene sequence: CDR1 SGHTA, CDR2 FQGNSA. CDR3: CASSLLAGAKREQETQYF. DNA for the CDR3: TGTGCCAGCAGCTTACTAGCGGGAGCCAAGAGAGAACAAGAGACCCAGTACTTC.

The chain uses TRBV2 and TRBJ2-7, with 8 bases fitting TRBD1. Germline V CDR1 and CDR2: SNHLY, FYNNEI. CDR3 length: 14 residues. With V trimmed by 6 bases and J by 2 bases, 6 bases remained unmatched. The DNA for the CDR3 is TGTGCCAGCAGCGATGACAGGGGAGCCTACGAGCAGTACTTC. Translating gives CASSDDRGAYEQYF.

V and J are TRBV7-6 and TRBJ2-7, with TRBD1 matching 7 bases. After removal of 1 base from V and 2 bases from J, the junction contained 2 bases not matched to a gene. Germline CDR1 SGHVS, CDR2 FNYEAQ. The CDR3 spans 14 residues. CDR3 nucleotides: TGTGCCAGCAGCTTAGGACAGGGAACCTACGAGCAGTACTTC. This gives the protein CASSLGQGTYEQYF.

The chain couples TRBV28 to TRBJ2-1; 9 bases align to TRBD2. Trimming cost V 4 bases and J 0 bases; bases outside gene matches: 10. The CDR3 is 18 residues long. Germline V gene sequence: CDR1 MDHEN, CDR2 SYDVKM. CDR3 loop: CASSSGAGGGSSYNEQFF. In DNA, the CDR3 is TGTGCCAGCAGTTCTGGGGCGGGAGGGGGGAGCTCCTACAATGAGCAGTTCTTC.

J is TRBJ1-2 and V is TRBV5-1; 7 bases align to TRBD1. The CDR3 runs to 14 residues. Germline trimming cut 3 bases from V and 4 bases from J; bases unmatched to any gene: 6. Germline-derived CDR1 and CDR2 are SGHRS and YFSETQ. In nucleotides, the CDR3 is TGCGCCAGCAGCTGGAGACAGGGAAGCTATGGCTACACCTTC. As protein: CASSWRQGSYGYTF.

The V and J genes are TRBV7-9 and TRBJ2-3; 8 bases fit TRBD2. Looked up from germline, CDR1 is SEHNR and CDR2 is FQNEAQ (reference sequence). The CDR3 is 15 amino acids. The V and J ends lost 5 bases and 1 base, in that order; junction bases with no gene match: 5. CDR3 sequence: CASSVREGGTDTQYF. The CDR3 region has the DNA TGTGCCAGCAGCGTACGGGAGGGGGGCACAGATACGCAGTATTTT.

The V gene is TRBV6-5, the J gene TRBJ1-5; the D is unclear. Germline CDR1 reads MNHEY; CDR2 reads SVGAGI. V was pared by 0 bases and J by 8 bases, with 14 bases between. The CDR3 sequence is 15 residues long. The CDR3 sequence: CASSYSVHSSEPQHF. The CDR3 DNA follows: TGTGCCAGCAGTTACTCGGTACATTCATCAGAGCCCCAGCATTTT.

The chain uses TRBV24-1 and TRBJ1-2; D possibly corresponds to TRBD1 (5 bases). CDR1 is KGHDR and CDR2 is SFDVKD in the germline V gene. V shed 3 bases and J shed 7 bases, with 14 bases lying between them. This CDR3 has 14 residues. The CDR3 reads CATSDPGDVVGYTF. For the CDR3, the DNA is TGTGCCACCAGTGATCCGGGGGACGTCGTTGGCTACACCTTC.

On this clone itself: Other DNA sequences from this sample encode an identical CDR3 as well. The chain recombines TRBV3-1 (or the pseudogene TRBV3-2) with TRBJ2-2, with TRBD2 identical over 13 bases. The CDR3 consists of 17 residues. In germline, CDR1 is LGHDT, CDR2 YNNKEL (reference sequence). V shed 6 bases, J shed 4 bases, and the junction held 8 bases outside the gene matches. The CDR3: CASRRSGTSGITGELFF. The CDR3 nucleotides read TGTGCCAGCAGACGATCCGGGACTAGCGGGATCACCGGGGAGCTGTTTTTT.

The chain carries TRBV19 and TRBJ2-7; D is ambiguous. The CDR3 sequence is 13 residues long. V was clipped by 5 bases and J by 8 bases, with 16 bases between them. The germline V gene encodes CDR1 LNHDA and CDR2 SQIVND (reference sequence). The CDR3 bases are TGTGCCAGTAGTCCCGGTGGTCCTTACCAGCAGTACTTC. Translating gives CASSPGGPYQQYF.

The V and J genes are TRBV19 and TRBJ1-4; 7 bases are a match to TRBD1. This CDR3 region has 16 residues. The trim removed 3 bases at V and 4 bases at J, leaving 8 bases unmatched. The germline CDR1 and CDR2 sequences are LNHDA and SQIVND (reference sequence). CDR3 coding DNA: TGTGCCAGTAGTATCGACCGGGACAGCTATAATGAAAAACTGTTTTTT. This encodes CASSIDRDSYNEKLFF.

The rearrangement links TRBV5-1 to TRBJ1-6; D gene unclear. The CDR3 runs 15 residues. Trimming removed 1 base from V and 8 bases from J, with 13 bases in between. Germline CDR1 and CDR2: SGHRS and YFSETQ. The chain's CDR3 is CASSLSRREDSPLHF. In DNA, the CDR3 is TGCGCCAGCAGCTTGTCAAGAAGGGAGGATTCACCCCTCCACTTT.

The rearrangement links TRBV7-3 to TRBJ2-5, with 11 bases fitting TRBD2. Germline values: CDR1 SGHTA, CDR2 FQGTGA. J was trimmed by 1 base and V by 5 bases; bases with no gene match: 6. CDR3 length equals 16 residues. CDR3 amino acids: CASSQRGLAGQETQYF. The CDR3 bases are TGTGCCAGCAGCCAACGAGGACTAGCGGGCCAAGAGACCCAGTACTTC.

This chain links TRBV27 with TRBJ2-7, with D uncertain. This CDR3 is 13 amino acids long. Trimming pared 4 bases from V and 3 bases from J, leaving 10 bases between. Germline CDR1 MNHEY, CDR2 SMNVEV (reference sequence). The CDR3 region is CASSWRTNYEQYF. The CDR3 DNA sequence: TGTGCCAGCAGTTGGAGAACGAACTACGAGCAGTACTTC.

This chain links TRBV30 with TRBJ1-5, with 12 bases lining up with TRBD1. The CDR3 is 17 residues long. The junction had 9 bases not matched to a gene; V was cut back by 0 bases and J by 6 bases. Germline V CDR1 and CDR2: GTSNPN, SVGIG (reference sequence). CDR3 sequence: CAWSVERTGQGAQPQHF. As DNA, the CDR3 is TGTGCCTGGAGTGTAGAAAGGACGGGACAGGGGGCTCAGCCCCAGCATTTT.

The gene calls are TRBV5-6 and TRBJ1-1; D unresolved. CDR3 length: 12 residues. CDR1 is SGHDT and CDR2 is YYEEEE in the germline V gene. V was cut by 4 bases and J by 10 bases, with 14 bases left in between. CDR3 DNA sequence: TGTGCCAGCAGCCTATACCCTCTTGTAGCTTTCTTT. Its protein is CASSLYPLVAFF. Based on the CDR3 plus reference TRBV5-6 and TRBJ1-1, the full variable domain is DAGVTQSPTHLIKTRGQQVTLRCSPKSGHDTVSWYQQALGQGPQFIFQYYEEEERQRGNFPDRFSGHQFPNYSSELNVNALLLGDSALYLCASSLYPLVAFFGQGTRLTVV.

J is TRBJ2-1 and V is TRBV9, with TRBD2 identical over 14 bases. J gave up 7 bases and V 4 bases, and 4 bases lay outside the gene matches. Germline values: CDR1 SGDLS, CDR2 YYNGEE. The CDR3 length is 15 residues. DNA of the CDR3: TGTGCCAGCAGCCCTTGGACTAGCGGGGGGAATGAGCAGTTCTTC. Translated: CASSPWTSGGNEQFF.

The chain combines TRBV12-3 or TRBV12-4 with TRBJ2-3; a possible D gene is TRBD1 (6 bases). This CDR3 has 13 residues. V was trimmed by 3 bases and J by 5 bases, leaving 9 bases between them. As DNA, the CDR3 is TGTGCCAGCAGTTTCCAGGGGCAAGATACGCAGTATTTT. This codes for CASSFQGQDTQYF.